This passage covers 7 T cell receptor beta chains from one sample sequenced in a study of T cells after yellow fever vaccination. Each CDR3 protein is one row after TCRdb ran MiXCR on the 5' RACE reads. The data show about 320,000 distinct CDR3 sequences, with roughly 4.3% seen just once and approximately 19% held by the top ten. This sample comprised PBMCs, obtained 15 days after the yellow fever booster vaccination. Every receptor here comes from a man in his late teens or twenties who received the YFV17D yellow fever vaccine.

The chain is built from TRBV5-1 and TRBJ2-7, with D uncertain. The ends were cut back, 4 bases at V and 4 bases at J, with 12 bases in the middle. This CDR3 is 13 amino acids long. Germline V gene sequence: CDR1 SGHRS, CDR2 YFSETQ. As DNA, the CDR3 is TGCGCCAGCAGCCCGAGGACGGATTACGAGCAGTACGTC. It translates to CASSPRTDYEQYV.

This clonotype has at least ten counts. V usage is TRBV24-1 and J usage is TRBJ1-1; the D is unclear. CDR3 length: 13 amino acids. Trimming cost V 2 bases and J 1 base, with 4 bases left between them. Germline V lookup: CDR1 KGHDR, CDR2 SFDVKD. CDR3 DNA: TGTGCCACCAGTGATTACGGGAACACTGAAGCTTTCTTT. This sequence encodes CATSDYGNTEAFF.

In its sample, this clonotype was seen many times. CDR3 protein: CASSPRYRPSYEQYF. CDR3 coding DNA: TGTGCCAGCAGCCCCCGTTACCGGCCCTCCTACGAGCAGTACTTC. The chain links TRBV7-9 to TRBJ2-7; unclear D gene. Germline-derived CDR1 and CDR2 are SEHNR and FQNEAQ (reference sequence). The CDR3 extends over 15 amino acids. V dropped 5 bases and J dropped 0 bases, with 14 bases sitting between them.

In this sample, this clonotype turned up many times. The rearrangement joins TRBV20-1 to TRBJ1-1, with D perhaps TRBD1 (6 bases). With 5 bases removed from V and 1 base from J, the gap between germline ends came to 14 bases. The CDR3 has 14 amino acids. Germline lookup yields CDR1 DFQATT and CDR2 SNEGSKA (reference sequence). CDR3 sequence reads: CSAHDLRGNTEAFF. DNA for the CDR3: TGCAGTGCTCACGACCTCAGGGGGAACACTGAAGCTTTCTTT.

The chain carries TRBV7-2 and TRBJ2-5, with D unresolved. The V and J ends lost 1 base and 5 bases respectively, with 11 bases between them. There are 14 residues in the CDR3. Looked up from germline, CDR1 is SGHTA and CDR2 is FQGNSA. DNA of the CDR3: TGTGCCAGCAGCTTAGAAAGGTTCGGGGAGACCCAGTACTTC. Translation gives CASSLERFGETQYF.

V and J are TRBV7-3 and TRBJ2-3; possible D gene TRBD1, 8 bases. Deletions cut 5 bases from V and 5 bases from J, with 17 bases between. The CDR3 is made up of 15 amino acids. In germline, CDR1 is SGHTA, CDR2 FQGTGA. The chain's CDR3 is CASSPGQGGGDTQYF. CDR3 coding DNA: TGTGCCAGCAGCCCCGGACAGGGAGGGGGAGATACGCAGTATTTT. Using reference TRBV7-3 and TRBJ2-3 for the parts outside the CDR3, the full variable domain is GAGVSQTPSNKVTEKGKYVELRCDPISGHTALYWYRQSLGQGPEFLIYFQGTGAADDSGLPNDRFFAVRPEGSVSTLKIQRTERGDSAVYLCASSPGQGGGDTQYFGPGTRLTVL.

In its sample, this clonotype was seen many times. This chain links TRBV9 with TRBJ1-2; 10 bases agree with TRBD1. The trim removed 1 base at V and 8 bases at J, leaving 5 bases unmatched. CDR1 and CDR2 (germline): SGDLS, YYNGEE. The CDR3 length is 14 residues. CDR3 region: CASSVLGTGEGYTF. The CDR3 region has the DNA TGTGCCAGCAGCGTACTGGGGACAGGGGAAGGCTACACCTTC.